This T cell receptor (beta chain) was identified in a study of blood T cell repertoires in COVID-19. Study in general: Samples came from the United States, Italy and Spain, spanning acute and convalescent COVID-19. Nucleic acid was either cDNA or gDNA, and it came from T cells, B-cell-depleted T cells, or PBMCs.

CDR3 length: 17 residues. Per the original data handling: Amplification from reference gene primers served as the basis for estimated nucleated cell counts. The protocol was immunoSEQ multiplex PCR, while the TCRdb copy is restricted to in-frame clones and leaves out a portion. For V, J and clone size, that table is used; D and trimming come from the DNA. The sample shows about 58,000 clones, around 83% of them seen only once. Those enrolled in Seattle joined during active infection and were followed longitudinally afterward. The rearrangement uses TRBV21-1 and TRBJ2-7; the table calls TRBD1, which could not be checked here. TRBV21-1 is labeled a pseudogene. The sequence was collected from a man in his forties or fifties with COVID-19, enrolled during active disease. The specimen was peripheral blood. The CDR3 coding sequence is TGTGCCAGCAGCCAAGTGGTTCTAGGACAGGGGGCGAACGAGCAGTACTTC. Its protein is CASSQVVLGQGANEQYF.